Listed below are T cell receptor beta chains from one sample, sequenced in a study of cytomegalovirus exposure and HLA in healthy donors. TCRdb's table, derived via immunoSEQ multiplex PCR, lists solely in-frame clones and lacks some. The sample holds about 160,000 clones, 70% to 80% seen once. Sequences were obtained from PBMCs. These receptors were taken from a woman in her forties or fifties in good health and CMV-seronegative. The CDR3 runs from the conserved cysteine through the conserved F or W. A D gene is named only where the DNA matches it firmly. The size entry is marked missing in some rows and otherwise reads once, few, many or a size class.

>NA|few|TRBJ1-3|13|TRBV19
TGTGCCAGTAGAAATGTAGCGGGAAACACCATATATTTT
CASRNVAGNTIYF
>NA|NA|TRBJ2-3|17|TRBV4-3
TGCGCCAGCAGCCAAGATTATTGGGCAGACAGTAAAGATACGCAGTATTTT
CASSQDYWADSKDTQYF
>NA|few|TRBJ2-5|11|TRBV20-1
TGCAGTGTCGGGTGGAGCGAGACCCAGTACTTC
CSVGWSETQYF
>TRBD1|few|TRBJ1-1|16|TRBV30
TGTGCCTGGGATGGACAGGGCGGCTTTTTTGCAACTGAAGCTTTCTTT
CAWDGQGGFFATEAFF
>NA|many|TRBJ1-1|16|TRBV5-5
TGTGCCAGCAGCCCCCGGACAGCCTTCGGGATTACTGAAGCTTTCTTT
CASSPRTAFGITEAFF
>NA|NA|TRBJ2-7|16|TRBV11-2
TGTGCCAGCAGCCCCGCAGGGGGGAAGGCGGGTTACGAGCAGTACTTC
CASSPAGGKAGYEQYF
>TRBD2|NA|TRBJ2-1|16|TRBV5-6
TGTGCCAGCAGCCTGGGACTAGCGGGAGGCTACAATGAGCAGTTCTTC
CASSLGLAGGYNEQFF
>TRBD1|NA|TRBJ1-1|14|TRBV28
TGTGCCAGCAGTCCGCGGACAGGTCACACTGAAGCTTTCTTT
CASSPRTGHTEAFF
>TRBD2|NA|TRBJ2-7|16|TRBV7-6
TGTGCCAGCAGCTTAGGACTAGCGAACACCCCCTACGAGCAGTACTTC
CASSLGLANTPYEQYF
>NA|NA|TRBJ1-6|22|TRBV1
TGCACCAGCAGATGGCCGGGACAGGGTAATCTGGGGGCGAGCTCCTATAATTCACCCCTCCACTTT
CTSRWPGQGNLGASSYNSPLHF
>TRBD1|NA|TRBJ1-1|16|TRBV18
TGTGCCAGCTCACCACCGTGGACAGGGACGAACACTGAAGCTTTCTTT
CASSPPWTGTNTEAFF
>TRBD1|NA|TRBJ2-7|16|TRBV18
TGTGCCAGCTCACCTTACCGGGACAGGGCCTCCTACGAGCAGTACTTC
CASSPYRDRASYEQYF
>NA|NA|TRBJ2-7|15|TRBV7-2
TGTGCCAGCAGCTTAGCGGGAGGTAATCCCTACGAGCAGTACTTC
CASSLAGGNPYEQYF
>NA|NA|TRBJ1-5|13|TRBV18
TGTGCCAGCTCAGACGGGGGCAATCAGCCCCAGCATTTT
CASSDGGNQPQHF
>NA|few|TRBJ1-2|16|TRBV7-9
TGTGCCAGCAGCTTACCCCTCAGGGTTTCTATCTATGGCTACACCTTC
CASSLPLRVSIYGYTF
>TRBD2|NA|TRBJ2-1|12|TRBV9
TGTGCCAGCCGCCCATTAGCGGGTGAGCAGTTCTTC
CASRPLAGEQFF
>NA|NA|TRBJ1-6|16|TRBV7-2
TGTGCCAGCAGCTTAGGGGGGGGACGGAAGAATTCACCCCTCCACTTT
CASSLGGGRKNSPLHF
>NA|NA|TRBJ2-7|14|TRBV19
TGTGCCAGTAGTATGTGGGACACCTACTACGAGCAGTACTTC
CASSMWDTYYEQYF
>TRBD1|NA|TRBJ2-7|12|TRBV28
TGTGCCAGCAGTTTAATACAGACAGGGACGTACTTC
CASSLIQTGTYF
>NA|NA|TRBJ2-3|16|TRBV5-3
TGTGCCAGAAGCTTGGAGGAAGGGGGGGGGACAGATACGCAGTATTTT
CARSLEEGGGTDTQYF
>TRBD1|NA|TRBJ2-7|17|TRBV5-4
TGTGCCAGCAGCTTATTAACCTCCGGGACAGGAAACTACGAGCAGTACTTC
CASSLLTSGTGNYEQYF
>NA|few|TRBJ2-1|17|TRBV30
TGTGCCTGGAGTCTAACCCCCCTTTCCTCCTCCTACAATGAGCAGTTCTTC
CAWSLTPLSSSYNEQFF
>NA|NA|TRBJ1-4|12|TRBV7-9
TGTGCCAGCAGCTCCCTTTCGCGAAAACTGTTTTTT
CASSSLSRKLFF
>TRBD1|NA|TRBJ2-1|19|TRBV10-3
TGTGCCATCAGTGCCCAAAACTCGGGGGGACAGGGGGCGAACAATGAGCAGTTCTTC
CAISAQNSGGQGANNEQFF
>TRBD1|NA|TRBJ2-1|14|TRBV19
TGTGCCAGTAGTCGTTGGGACAGGCTCAATGAGCAGTTCTTC
CASSRWDRLNEQFF
>NA|NA|TRBJ1-5|15|TRBV4-1
TGCGCCAGCAGCCAAGTCGCGGGGAGCAATCAGCCCCAGCATTTT
CASSQVAGSNQPQHF
>NA|NA|TRBJ2-2|14|TRBV18
TGTGCCAGCTCACCTGGGACATATACCGGGGAGCTGTTTTTT
CASSPGTYTGELFF
>TRBD1|once|TRBJ1-1|14|TRBV2
TGTGCCAGCAGTGGGGACAGGTCGGAAACTGAAGCTTTCTTT
CASSGDRSETEAFF
>NA|NA|TRBJ2-5|14|TRBV18
TGTGCCAGCTCACCAGAGAACAGGCAAGAGACCCAGTACTTC
CASSPENRQETQYF
>NA|NA|TRBJ1-1|13|TRBV15
TGTGCCACCAGCCCACGGAGGGAGGGTGAAGCTTTCTTT
CATSPRREGEAFF
>TRBD2|few|TRBJ2-1|15|TRBV9
TGTGCCAGCAGCGTCGGACTAGATAAGTACAATGAGCAGTTCTTC
CASSVGLDKYNEQFF
>NA|few|TRBJ2-7|15|TRBV27
TGTGCCAGCAGTACGACAAGGGGCGAGCGAGTCGGGCAGTACTTC
CASSTTRGERVGQYF
>TRBD1|NA|TRBJ2-5|14|TRBV5-6
TGTGCCAGCAGCTGGACAGGGGAGGTAGAGACCCAGTACTTC
CASSWTGEVETQYF
>TRBD1|NA|TRBJ2-3|15|TRBV5-5
TGTGCCAGCAGCACAGGACAGGCTCGCACAGATACGCAGTATTTT
CASSTGQARTDTQYF
>NA|NA|TRBJ2-1|16|TRBV4-2
TGTGCCAGCAGCCAAGGTTGGGCGGGGTCGGTGAATGAGCAGTTCTTC
CASSQGWAGSVNEQFF
>TRBD1|NA|TRBJ2-1|14|TRBV9
TGTGCCAGCAACCGACAGGGGGCTCTCTATGAGCAGTTCTTC
CASNRQGALYEQFF
>TRBD1|few|TRBJ2-7|13|TRBV6-1
TGTGCCAGCCACCCGGGACAGGGTTACGAGCAGTACTTC
CASHPGQGYEQYF
>TRBD1|NA|TRBJ1-5|17|TRBV18
TGTGCCAGCTCACCAAAGACAGGGGGTACCAGCAATCAGCCCCAGCATTTT
CASSPKTGGTSNQPQHF
>NA|NA|TRBJ1-5|16|TRBV28
TGTGCCAGCAGCCCCAGAACAGGGTTCCGCAATCAGCCCCAGCATTTT
CASSPRTGFRNQPQHF
>NA|NA|TRBJ1-3|15|TRBV5-1
TGCGCCAGCAGCTTGTCTGAACTCTCTGGAAACACCATATATTTT
CASSLSELSGNTIYF